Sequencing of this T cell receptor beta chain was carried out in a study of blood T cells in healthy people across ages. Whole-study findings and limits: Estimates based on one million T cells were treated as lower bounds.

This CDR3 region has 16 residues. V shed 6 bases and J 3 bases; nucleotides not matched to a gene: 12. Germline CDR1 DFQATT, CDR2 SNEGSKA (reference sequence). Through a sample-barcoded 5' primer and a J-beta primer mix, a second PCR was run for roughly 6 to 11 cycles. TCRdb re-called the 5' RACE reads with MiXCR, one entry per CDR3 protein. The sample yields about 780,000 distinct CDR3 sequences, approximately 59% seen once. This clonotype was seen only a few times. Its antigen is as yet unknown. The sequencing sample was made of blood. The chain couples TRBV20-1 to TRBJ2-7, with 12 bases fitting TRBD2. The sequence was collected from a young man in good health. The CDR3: CSAENRLAGAHYEQYF. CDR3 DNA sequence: TGCAGTGCCGAGAACCGACTAGCGGGGGCCCACTACGAGCAGTACTTC.